Sequencing of this T cell receptor (beta chain) was carried out in a study of T-cell memory formation after mild COVID-19 (dated by TCRdb to about 2021). Some background on the complete study: Most TCR sequence clusters were specific to one of the two donors. The cohort was made up of two young adult volunteers, one female and one male, who were previously healthy. In a couple of donors, T-cell clones that expanded and contracted after mild COVID-19 were tracked by sequencing TCRalpha and TCRbeta repertoires over time.

Sequences LGHNA (CDR1) and YSLEER (CDR2) are obtained from the germline V gene. A distance of 7 bases separates the germline ends of V and J, which lose 0 bases and 11 bases respectively. From the cysteine through the phenylalanine, the CDR3 covers 12 amino acids. CDR3 DNA is the only sequence kept; it has 36 bases, read in frame from the first base. With respect to this clonotype: Its antigen is currently not known. It has no much larger one-base neighbor in the sample; base qualities were not kept.

Results the study describes overall, beyond this receptor: Some responding clones were detected in pre-infection memory, suggesting pre-existing cross-reactive memory T cells joined the SARS-CoV-2 response. Contracting CD4+ clones were located mainly in the CM and EM memory subsets, whereas CD8+ clones were found to be enriched in EMRA. Whether the second-wave clones peaking on day 37 were SARS-CoV-2 specific was not confirmed. The study included only a couple of mild cases, and larger cohorts that include severe cases with pre-infection samples were judged to be necessary. Balanced CD4/CD8 phenotypes were observed for clones contracting from day 15 to 85, whereas a bias towards CD4+ was observed for a second wave of clones expanding from day 15 to 37.

TCRdb shows the sequencer as Illumina NovaSeq 6000. Using 5'RACE with constant-segment primers, TCRalpha and TCRbeta cDNA libraries were constructed, with sample barcodes and unique molecular identifiers added in the process. Trizol reagent was used to extract RNA from every sample. The libraries were amplified in two PCR steps, and the second step added a second sample barcode and Illumina TruSeq adapters. The libraries were sequenced on an Illumina NovaSeq using 2 x 150 bp paired-end reads. Concerning the study's data processing: Demultiplexing of reads and collapsing into UMI-guided consensus sequences were performed with migec v1.2.7. Using mixcr v2.1.11, UMI consensuses were aligned to TRA and TRB V and J templates and then assembled into clonotypes. A clonotype was counted as expanded or contracted only when both edgeR and NoisET called the clonotype significant, with the noise models trained on biological replicates. edgeR calls used a false discovery rate-adjusted p below 0.01 and a log2 fold-change threshold of 1. As an exploratory analysis of dynamics, max-normalized trajectories of the 1000 most abundant clonotypes were examined with PCA combined with hierarchical clustering. The CD4 or CD8 phenotype of responding clones was assigned using the separately sequenced CD4+ and CD8+ repertoires. The public reads were reanalyzed by TCRdb: fastp trimming at Q25, MiXCR alignment, in-frame beta chains only. All rows with the same CDR3 protein become a single entry with the most common DNA and genes. The V and J calls were determined by TCRdb, not by the authors. This sample is represented by 90,000 to 120,000 distinct CDR3 sequences; approximately 15% of them were singletons. The ten largest clones take up 39% of the sample.

PBMCs were isolated by Ficoll-Paque density gradient centrifugation. Sequencing was done on a sample of PBMCs or a T cell subset sorted from them (not recorded which). The TCR comes from a man younger than 35 who had mild COVID-19 (a few samples of this study predate the infection). The sample titles of this study are shuffled in the database, so cell type and time point are left out; the donor was told from shared clones. The rearrangement combines TRBV4-3 with TRBJ1-4; TRBD1 is perhaps the D gene, given 5 matching bases. The CDR3 region: CASSQDREKLFF. The DNA sequence is given as TGCGCCAGCAGCCAAGACAGGGAGAAACTGTTTTTT.